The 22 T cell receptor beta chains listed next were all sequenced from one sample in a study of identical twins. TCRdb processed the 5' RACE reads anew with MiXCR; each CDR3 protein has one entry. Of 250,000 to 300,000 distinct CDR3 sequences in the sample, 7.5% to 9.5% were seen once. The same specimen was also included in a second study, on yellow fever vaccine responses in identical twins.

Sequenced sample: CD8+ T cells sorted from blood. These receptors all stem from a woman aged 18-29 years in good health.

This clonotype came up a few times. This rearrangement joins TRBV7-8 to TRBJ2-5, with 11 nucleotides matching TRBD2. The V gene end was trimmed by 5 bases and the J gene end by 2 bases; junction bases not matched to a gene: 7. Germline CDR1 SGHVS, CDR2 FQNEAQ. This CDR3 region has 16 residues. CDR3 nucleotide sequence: TGTGCCAGCAGCATACGACTAGCGGGGTTGCAAGAGACCCAGTACTTC. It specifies CASSIRLAGLQETQYF.

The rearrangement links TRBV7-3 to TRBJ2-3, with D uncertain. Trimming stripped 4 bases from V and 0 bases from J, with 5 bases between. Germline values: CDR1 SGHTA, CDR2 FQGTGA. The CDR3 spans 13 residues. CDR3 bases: TGTGCCAGCAGCTCCCTTAGCACAGATACGCAGTATTTT. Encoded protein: CASSSLSTDTQYF.

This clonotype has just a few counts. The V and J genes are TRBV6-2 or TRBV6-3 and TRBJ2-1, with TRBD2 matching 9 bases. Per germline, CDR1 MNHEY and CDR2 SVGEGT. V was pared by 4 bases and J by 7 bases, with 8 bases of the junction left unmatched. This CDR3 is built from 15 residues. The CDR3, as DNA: TGTGCCAGCAGTTCATTAGCGGGAGAGGTTAATGAGCAGTTCTTC. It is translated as CASSSLAGEVNEQFF.

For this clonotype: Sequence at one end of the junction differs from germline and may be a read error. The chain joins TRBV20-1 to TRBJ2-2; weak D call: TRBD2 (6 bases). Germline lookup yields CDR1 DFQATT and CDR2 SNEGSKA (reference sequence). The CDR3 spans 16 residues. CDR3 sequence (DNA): TGCTGTGCTACCAGAGGCGTGCGGGACCTCACCGGGGAGCTGTTTTTT. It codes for CCATRGVRDLTGELFF.

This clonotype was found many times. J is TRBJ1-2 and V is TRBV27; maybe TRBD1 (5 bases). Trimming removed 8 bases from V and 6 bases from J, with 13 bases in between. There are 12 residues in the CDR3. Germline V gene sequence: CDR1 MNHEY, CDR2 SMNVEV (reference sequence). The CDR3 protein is CASRQTGNGYTF. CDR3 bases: TGTGCCAGCCGACAGACGGGTAATGGCTACACCTTC.

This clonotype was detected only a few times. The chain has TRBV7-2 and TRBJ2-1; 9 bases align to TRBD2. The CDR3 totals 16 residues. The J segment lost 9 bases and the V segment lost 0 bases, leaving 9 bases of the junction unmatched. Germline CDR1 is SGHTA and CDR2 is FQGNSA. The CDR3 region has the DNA TGTGCCAGCAGCTTAGCGCTAGCGGGGATTTGGCGTGAGCAGTTCTTC. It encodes CASSLALAGIWREQFF.

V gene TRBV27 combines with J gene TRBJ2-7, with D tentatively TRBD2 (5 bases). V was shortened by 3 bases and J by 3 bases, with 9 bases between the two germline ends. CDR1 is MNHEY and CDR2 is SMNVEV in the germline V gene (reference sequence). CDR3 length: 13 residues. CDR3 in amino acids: CASSFRGVYEQYF. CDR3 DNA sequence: TGTGCCAGCAGTTTCCGGGGAGTCTACGAGCAGTACTTC.

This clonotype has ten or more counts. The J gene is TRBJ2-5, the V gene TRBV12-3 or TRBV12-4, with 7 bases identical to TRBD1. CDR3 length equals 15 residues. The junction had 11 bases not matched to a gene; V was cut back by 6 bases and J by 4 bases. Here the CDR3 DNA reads TGTGCCAGCAGCTCCGACAGGGTGGTAGGAGAGACCCAGTACTTC. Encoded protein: CASSSDRVVGETQYF.

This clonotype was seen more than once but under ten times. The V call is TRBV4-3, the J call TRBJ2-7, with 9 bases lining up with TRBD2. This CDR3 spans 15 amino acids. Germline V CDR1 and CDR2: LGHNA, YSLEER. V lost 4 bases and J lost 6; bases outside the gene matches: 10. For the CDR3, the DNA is TGCGCCAGCAGCCCGGGACTAGCCCAGCTTGGCGAGCAGTACTTC. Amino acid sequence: CASSPGLAQLGEQYF.

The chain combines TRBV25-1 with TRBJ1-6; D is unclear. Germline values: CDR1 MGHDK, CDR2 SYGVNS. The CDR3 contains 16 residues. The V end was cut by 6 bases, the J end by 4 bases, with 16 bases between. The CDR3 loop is CASSTTTVKYNSPLHF. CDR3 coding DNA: TGTGCCAGCAGCACTACAACAGTTAAATATAATTCACCCCTCCACTTT.

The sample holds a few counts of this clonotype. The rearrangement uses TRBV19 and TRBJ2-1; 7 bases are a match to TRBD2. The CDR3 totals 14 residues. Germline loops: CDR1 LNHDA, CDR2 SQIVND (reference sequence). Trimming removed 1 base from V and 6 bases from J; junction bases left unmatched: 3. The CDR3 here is CASSIGGSGNEQFF. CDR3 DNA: TGTGCCAGTAGTATAGGCGGGAGCGGCAATGAGCAGTTCTTC.

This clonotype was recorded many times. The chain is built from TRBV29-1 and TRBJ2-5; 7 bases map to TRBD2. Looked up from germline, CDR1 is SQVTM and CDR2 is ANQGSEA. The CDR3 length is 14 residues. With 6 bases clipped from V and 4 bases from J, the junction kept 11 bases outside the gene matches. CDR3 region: CSVREAGRGETQYF. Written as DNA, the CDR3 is TGCAGCGTCAGGGAGGCAGGGAGGGGAGAGACCCAGTACTTC.

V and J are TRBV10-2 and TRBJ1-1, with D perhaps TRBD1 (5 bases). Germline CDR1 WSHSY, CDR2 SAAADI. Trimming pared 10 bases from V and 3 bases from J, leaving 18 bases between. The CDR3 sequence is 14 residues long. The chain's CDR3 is CATRSGEGHTEAFF. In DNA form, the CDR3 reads TGCGCCACAAGGTCGGGGGAAGGGCACACTGAAGCTTTCTTT.

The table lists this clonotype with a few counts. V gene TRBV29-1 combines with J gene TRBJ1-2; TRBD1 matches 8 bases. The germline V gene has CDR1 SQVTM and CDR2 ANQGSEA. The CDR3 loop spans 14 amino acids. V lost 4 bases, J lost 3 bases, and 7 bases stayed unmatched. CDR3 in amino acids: CSVGRAQGDYGYTF. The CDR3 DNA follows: TGCAGCGTTGGGAGGGCACAGGGGGACTATGGCTACACCTTC. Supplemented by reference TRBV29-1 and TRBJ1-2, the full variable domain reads SAVISQKPSRDICQRGTSLTIQCQVDSQVTMMFWYRQQPGQSLTLIATANQGSEATYESGFVIDKFPISRPNLTFSTLTVSNMSPEDSSIYLCSVGRAQGDYGYTFGSGTRLTVV.

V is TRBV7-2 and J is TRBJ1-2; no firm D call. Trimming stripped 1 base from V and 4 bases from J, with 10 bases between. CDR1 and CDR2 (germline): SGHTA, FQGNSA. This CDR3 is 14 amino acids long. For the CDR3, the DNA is TGTGCCAGCAGCTTAGGGGTACCGGGCTATGGCTACACCTTC. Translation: CASSLGVPGYGYTF.

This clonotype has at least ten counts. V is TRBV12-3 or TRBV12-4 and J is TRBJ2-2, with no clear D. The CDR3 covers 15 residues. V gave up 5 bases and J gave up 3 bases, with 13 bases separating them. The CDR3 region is CASSGPGGDTGELFF. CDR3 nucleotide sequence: TGTGCCAGCAGTGGTCCTGGTGGGGACACCGGGGAGCTGTTTTTT.

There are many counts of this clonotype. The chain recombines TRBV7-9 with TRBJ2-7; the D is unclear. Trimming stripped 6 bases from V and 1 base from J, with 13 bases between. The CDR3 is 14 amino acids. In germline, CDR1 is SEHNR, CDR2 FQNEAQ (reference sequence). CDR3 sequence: CASSGYWLSYEQYF. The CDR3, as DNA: TGTGCCAGCAGTGGCTACTGGCTATCCTACGAGCAGTACTTC.

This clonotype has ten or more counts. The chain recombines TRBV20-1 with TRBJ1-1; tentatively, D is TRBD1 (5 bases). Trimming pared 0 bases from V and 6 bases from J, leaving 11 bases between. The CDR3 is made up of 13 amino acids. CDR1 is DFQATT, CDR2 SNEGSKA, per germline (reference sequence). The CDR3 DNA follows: TGCAGTGCTAGAGATCAGGGTTTGCCTGAAGCTTTCTTT. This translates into CSARDQGLPEAFF.

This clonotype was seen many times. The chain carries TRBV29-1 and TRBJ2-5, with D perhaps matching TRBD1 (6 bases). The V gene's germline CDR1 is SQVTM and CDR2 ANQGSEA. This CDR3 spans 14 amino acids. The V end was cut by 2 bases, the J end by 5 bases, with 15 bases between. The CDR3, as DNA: TGCAGCGTTGAACTCCCGGGACAACTGGAGACCCAGTACTTC. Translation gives CSVELPGQLETQYF. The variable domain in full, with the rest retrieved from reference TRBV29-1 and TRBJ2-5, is SAVISQKPSRDICQRGTSLTIQCQVDSQVTMMFWYRQQPGQSLTLIATANQGSEATYESGFVIDKFPISRPNLTFSTLTVSNMSPEDSSIYLCSVELPGQLETQYFGPGTRLLVL.

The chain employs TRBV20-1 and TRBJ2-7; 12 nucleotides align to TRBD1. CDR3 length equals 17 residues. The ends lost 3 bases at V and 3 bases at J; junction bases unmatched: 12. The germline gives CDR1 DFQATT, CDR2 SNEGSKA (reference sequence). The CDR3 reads CSARGTGGATLSYEQYF. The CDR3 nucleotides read TGCAGTGCTAGGGGGACAGGGGGCGCAACACTCAGCTACGAGCAGTACTTC.

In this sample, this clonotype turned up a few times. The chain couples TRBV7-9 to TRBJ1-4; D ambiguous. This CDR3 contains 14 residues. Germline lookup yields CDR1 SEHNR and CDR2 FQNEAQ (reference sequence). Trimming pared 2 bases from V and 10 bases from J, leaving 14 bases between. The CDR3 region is CASSLRFTGGKLFF. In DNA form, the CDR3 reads TGTGCCAGCAGCTTAAGATTTACGGGTGGAAAACTGTTTTTT.

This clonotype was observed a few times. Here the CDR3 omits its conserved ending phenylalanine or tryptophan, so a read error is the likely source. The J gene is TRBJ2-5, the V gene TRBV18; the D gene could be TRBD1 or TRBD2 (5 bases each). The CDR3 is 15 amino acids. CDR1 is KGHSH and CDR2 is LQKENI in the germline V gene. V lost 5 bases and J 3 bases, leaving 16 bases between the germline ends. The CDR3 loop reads CASSSLVGVKETQYL. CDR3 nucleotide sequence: TGTGCCAGCTCAAGTCTGGTGGGGGTGAAAGAGACCCAGTACCTC.